These 12 T cell receptor beta chains were all obtained from the same sample, sequenced in a study of shared T cell receptors in the human thymus. TCRdb's table, derived via immunoSEQ multiplex PCR, lists solely in-frame clones and lacks some. The sample comprises under 450,000 clones, around 93% of which are singletons, and approximately 0.02% rests with the top ten. Specimen: thymocytes. These receptors all come from a human donor.

The chain couples TRBV7-9 to TRBJ2-7; 11 positions match TRBD2. Losses at the gene ends were 5 bases for V and 6 bases for J; bases not matched to a gene: 18. The length of the CDR3 is 18 residues. Germline V gene data show CDR1 as SEHNR and CDR2 as FQNEAQ (reference sequence). In DNA, the CDR3 is TGTGCCAGCAGCCCCGAGTTGAGTAGCGGGAGGGACCTACGCGAGCAGTACTTC. Amino acid sequence: CASSPELSSGRDLREQYF.

The DNA of the CDR3 is TGTGCCAGCAGCTTGCAGGGGGACACTGAAGCTTTCTTT. Amino acids: CASSLQGDTEAFF. The chain employs TRBV5-5 and TRBJ1-1; 7 bases match TRBD1. After removal of 1 base from V and 3 bases from J, the junction contained 0 bases not matched to a gene. CDR3 size: 13 residues. In germline, CDR1 is SGHKS, CDR2 YYEKEE (reference sequence).

In this sample, this clone turned up a few times. The chain combines TRBV18 with TRBJ2-7; D remains ambiguous. This CDR3 is 16 amino acids long. V shed 6 bases and J shed 3 bases, with 21 bases lying between them. Germline values: CDR1 KGHSH, CDR2 LQKENI. The CDR3, as DNA: TGTGCCAGCTCTCTAACGCTAGGGCGCGAATTCTACGAGCAGTACTTC. This codes for CASSLTLGREFYEQYF.

The chain combines TRBV12-2 with TRBJ2-1. TRBV12-2 is a known pseudogene. The CDR3 consists of 15 residues. DNA of the CDR3: TGTGCAAGTCGCCCCAACCGGGCCAAGCCCAATGAGCAGTTCTTC. As protein: CASRPNRAKPNEQFF.

V is TRBV28 and J is TRBJ1-5, with 7 nucleotides matching TRBD1. The J segment lost 6 bases and the V segment lost 5 bases, leaving 16 bases of the junction unmatched. The CDR3 extends over 17 amino acids. CDR1 MDHEN and CDR2 SYDVKM come from the germline V gene. The CDR3, as DNA: TGTGCCAGCAGTGTGCTCGTGGGACAGTCGAGTGTTCAGCCCCAGCATTTT. Translation gives CASSVLVGQSSVQPQHF.

This clone was counted only a few times. The chain has TRBV4-3 and TRBJ2-2, with TRBD1 as a possible D gene (5 bases). The V gene lost 4 bases and the J gene lost 4 bases, with 13 bases spanning the gap. Germline V lookup: CDR1 LGHNA, CDR2 YSLEER. This CDR3 has 15 residues. This CDR3 is CASSPVRVITGELFF. CDR3 in DNA: TGCGCCAGCAGCCCGGTCAGGGTAATCACCGGGGAGCTGTTTTTT.

The J gene is TRBJ2-3, the V gene TRBV7-9; D is ambiguous. V was trimmed by 10 bases and J by 0 bases, leaving 20 bases between them. The length of the CDR3 is 16 residues. Germline loops: CDR1 SEHNR, CDR2 FQNEAQ (reference sequence). The CDR3 nucleotides read TGTGCCATCCCCGGGCCTCCAATTTCTAGCACAGATACGCAGTATTTT. It specifies CAIPGPPISSTDTQYF.

V is TRBV14 and J is TRBJ1-5, with no clear D. CDR1 and CDR2 from the germline V gene are SGHDN and FVKESK. V lost 2 bases, J lost 1 base, and 6 bases lay in between. This CDR3 comprises 14 residues. This chain's CDR3 is CASSQNSSNQPQHF. As DNA, the CDR3 is TGTGCCAGCAGCCAAAACAGCAGCAATCAGCCCCAGCATTTT.

The chain links TRBV7-2 to TRBJ2-3; D call uncertain. The germline V and J ends were trimmed by 2 bases and 3 bases, with 9 bases remaining between them. CDR3 length: 14 residues. Germline V gives CDR1 SGHTA, CDR2 FQGNSA. The CDR3 spells CASSLSLGTDTQYF. The CDR3 nucleotides read TGTGCCAGCAGCTTATCTCTTGGGACAGATACGCAGTATTTT.

V and J are TRBV18 and TRBJ2-5; 7 positions match TRBD2. Germline CDR1 reads KGHSH; CDR2 reads LQKENI. CDR3 size: 14 residues. V was clipped by 3 bases and J by 5 bases; unmatched bases: 6. The CDR3 loop is CASSPMTSTETQYF. The DNA of the CDR3 is TGTGCCAGCTCACCGATGACTAGCACGGAGACCCAGTACTTC.

The chain combines TRBV5-4 with TRBJ2-1, with D tentatively TRBD2 (7 bases). V dropped 1 base and J dropped 8 bases, with 19 bases sitting between them. Germline assignment: CDR1 SGHNT and CDR2 YYREEE (reference sequence). The CDR3 has 16 residues. The CDR3 DNA reads as TGTGCCAGCAGCTTGTGGGGGGGACATAGGGGCCATGAGCAGTTCTTC. Its translation is CASSLWGGHRGHEQFF.

The rearrangement uses TRBV7-3 and TRBJ2-5, with TRBD2 matching over 9 bases. Per germline, CDR1 SGHTA and CDR2 FQGTGA. CDR3 length: 14 amino acids. J was trimmed by 7 bases and V by 5 bases; bases with no gene match: 8. Here the CDR3 reads CASSKGLAGGTQYF. CDR3 DNA: TGTGCCAGCAGCAAGGGACTAGCCGGTGGGACCCAGTACTTC.